This T cell receptor beta chain was retrieved from a study of Graves' ophthalmopathy and Graves' hyperthyroidism. The CDR3 is 14 amino acids. The ends were cut back, 3 bases at V and 3 bases at J, with 13 bases in the middle. The germline V gene has CDR1 SGDLS and CDR2 YYNGEE. Each diagnosis was determined on the basis of clinical symptoms, serum thyroxine, TRAb, thyroid ultrasound and orbital computed tomography. Amplifying from RNA transcripts, the study obtained TCR beta CDR3 regions. A first-round RT-PCR used HTBI primers, followed by a second-round multiplex PCR. TCRdb itself ran the multiplex PCR reads through MiXCR, one entry per CDR3 protein. The data show roughly 1.1 million distinct CDR3 sequences, 35% to 45% seen once.

This sequence was found in an adult man with Graves' hyperthyroidism. The chain joins TRBV9 to TRBJ2-7; TRBD2 might be the D (6 bases). Sequencing was performed on peripheral blood or thyroid tissue (not recorded which). CDR3 nucleotide sequence: TGTGCCAGCAGCGGGGGGGACTCAAGCTACGAGCAGTACTTC. Residues: CASSGGDSSYEQYF.